This entry lists 21 T cell receptor beta chains sequenced from one sample in a study of blood T cell repertoires in COVID-19. The assay was immunoSEQ multiplex PCR, and TCRdb's table has in-frame clones only and misses some. The table lists approximately 250,000 clones, roughly 88% of them singletons. Sequencing input: peripheral blood. These receptors originate from an elderly woman with COVID-19, enrolled during active disease.

The chain links TRBV7-8 to TRBJ1-5; 8 nucleotides match TRBD1. Trimming took 5 bases from V and 2 from J; bases not matched to a gene: 8. The CDR3 runs 16 residues. Germline loops: CDR1 SGHVS, CDR2 FQNEAQ. CDR3 loop: CASSRGQGGGNQPQHF. Written as DNA, the CDR3 is TGTGCCAGCAGCCGAGGACAGGGTGGAGGCAATCAGCCCCAGCATTTT.

This clone has a single count. Other DNA variants within this sample encode the same CDR3. The J gene is TRBJ2-7, the V gene TRBV7-2; D is unclear. This CDR3 is built from 11 residues. CDR1 is SGHTA and CDR2 is FQGNSA in the germline V gene. Trimming pared 4 bases from V and 2 bases from J, leaving 3 bases between. CDR3 sequence: CASSSAYEQYF. The CDR3, as DNA: TGTGCCAGCAGCTCGGCCTACGAGCAGTACTTC.

This sequence joins TRBV5-1 and TRBJ1-2; 9 bases align to TRBD1. The CDR3 covers 13 residues. CDR1 SGHRS and CDR2 YFSETQ come from the germline V gene. J gave up 7 bases and V 4 bases, and 5 bases lay outside the gene matches. The CDR3 loop reads CASSTGQGGGYTF. The CDR3 nucleotides read TGCGCCAGCAGCACGGGACAGGGCGGTGGCTACACCTTC.

Details on this clone: The junction differs from germline at one of its ends, possibly a read error. The sample carries other DNA sequences with the same CDR3. The chain has TRBV7-7 and TRBJ2-1, with 8 bases matching TRBD2. The CDR3 is made up of 15 amino acids. CDR1 is SSHAT and CDR2 is FNYEAQ in the germline V gene (reference sequence). Written as DNA, the CDR3 is TGTGCTAGCAGCCTAAGCGGGGGCCCCTACAATGAGCAGTTCTTC. Protein sequence: CASSLSGGPYNEQFF.

This rearrangement joins TRBV5-1 to TRBJ2-1; D unclear. Germline assignment: CDR1 SGHRS and CDR2 YFSETQ. The CDR3 totals 18 residues. The V and J ends lost 4 bases and 0 bases respectively, with 20 bases between them. The CDR3 here is CASSPHMVLESSYNEQFF. The CDR3 coding sequence is TGCGCCAGCAGCCCCCATATGGTTCTAGAGAGCTCCTACAATGAGCAGTTCTTC.

This clone came up once. The CDR3, as DNA: TGTGCCATCAGTGGACTACAGGGGGGAGGCCAGCATTTT. It codes for CAISGLQGGGQHF. This chain joins TRBV10-3 and TRBJ1-5; 8 bases map to TRBD1. CDR3 size: 13 residues. Unmatched junction bases numbered 8, after V lost 4 bases and J lost 12 bases. Germline assignment: CDR1 ENHRY and CDR2 SYGVKD.

The chain employs TRBV5-1 and TRBJ2-3, with D maybe TRBD1 (5 bases). V was clipped by 0 bases and J by 3 bases, with 11 bases between them. The CDR3 is made up of 15 amino acids. Germline V gene sequence: CDR1 SGHRS, CDR2 YFSETQ. The CDR3 DNA reads TGCGCCAGCAGCTTGGCCAGGGATGGTACAGATACGCAGTATTTT. This codes for CASSLARDGTDTQYF.

This clone was seen a few times. The chain uses TRBV19 and TRBJ2-7; TRBD1 matches at 7 bases. V lost 0 bases, J lost 0 bases, and 2 bases stayed unmatched. Germline lookup yields CDR1 LNHDA and CDR2 SQIVND (reference sequence). The CDR3 is 15 amino acids. The CDR3 protein is CASSIEPGGSYEQYF. CDR3 in DNA: TGTGCCAGTAGTATAGAGCCAGGGGGCTCCTACGAGCAGTACTTC.

The chain uses TRBV5-1 and TRBJ2-5; 7 bases fit TRBD2. CDR3 size: 13 residues. Germline loops: CDR1 SGHRS, CDR2 YFSETQ. Unmatched junction bases numbered 0, after V lost 0 bases and J lost 4 bases. The CDR3 DNA follows: TGCGCCAGCAGCTTGGGACTAGCAGAGACCCAGTACTTC. It codes for CASSLGLAETQYF.

The chain links TRBV24-1 to TRBJ1-1, with D perhaps matching TRBD1 (5 bases). Germline lookup yields CDR1 KGHDR and CDR2 SFDVKD. This CDR3 contains 13 residues. V was pared by 7 bases and J by 2 bases, with 10 bases between. CDR3 DNA: TGTGCCACCAGGGACACCCTCAACACTGAAGCTTTCTTT. Its protein is CATRDTLNTEAFF.

The V gene is TRBV12-3 or TRBV12-4, the J gene TRBJ1-1, with 8 bases lining up with TRBD1. The CDR3 runs 13 residues. V lost 8 bases and J lost 1; bases outside the gene matches: 3. CDR3: CASSQGANTEAFF. CDR3 bases: TGTGCCAGCTCCCAGGGGGCGAACACTGAAGCTTTCTTT.

The chain carries TRBV7-9 and TRBJ1-1, with D perhaps matching TRBD1 (6 bases). CDR3 length: 15 residues. Germline V gene lookup returns CDR1 SEHNR and CDR2 FQNEAQ (reference sequence). V dropped 7 bases and J dropped 3 bases, with 18 bases sitting between them. In DNA form, the CDR3 reads TGTGCCAGCACCCGTTATGGGGGGGCTCACACTGAAGCTTTCTTT. It specifies CASTRYGGAHTEAFF.

The V call is TRBV19, the J call TRBJ1-2, with 9 bases that match TRBD1. Germline CDR1 is LNHDA and CDR2 is SQIVND (reference sequence). CDR3 length equals 17 residues. The junction had 17 bases not matched to a gene; V was cut back by 6 bases and J by 6 bases. CDR3 DNA: TGTGCCAGTAGATTTGATTTACAGGGGGCGCGAGGAGATGGCTACACCTTC. Its protein is CASRFDLQGARGDGYTF.

This clone was counted a single time. The V and J genes are TRBV19 and TRBJ2-3; 9 bases align to TRBD2. V lost 3 bases to trimming and J lost 5 bases; unmatched junction nucleotides: 9. In germline, CDR1 is LNHDA, CDR2 SQIVND (reference sequence). There are 16 residues in the CDR3. The CDR3 DNA reads as TGTGCCAGTAGTATGGGCCTAGCGGGGACGGGAGATACGCAGTATTTT. It yields the protein CASSMGLAGTGDTQYF.

The J gene is TRBJ2-5, the V gene TRBV29-1, with unresolved D. CDR3 length equals 12 residues. Deletions cut 2 bases from V and 8 bases from J, with 12 bases between. From germline, CDR1 is SQVTM and CDR2 ANQGSEA. CDR3 DNA: TGCAGCGTTGAAAGGCAGGCAGAAACCCAGTACTTC. This encodes CSVERQAETQYF.

This clone has a single count. CDR3 loop: CASGRGQNYGYTF. CDR3 nucleotide sequence: TGTGCCAGCGGACGGGGACAGAACTATGGCTACACCTTC. The chain carries TRBV6-6 and TRBJ1-2; 7 nucleotides match TRBD1. CDR3 length: 13 residues. In germline, CDR1 is MNHNY, CDR2 SVGAGI (reference sequence). Trimming took 8 bases from V and 2 from J; bases not matched to a gene: 5.

The rearrangement uses TRBV10-3 and TRBJ2-1; TRBD1 aligns across 7 bases. The CDR3 is 18 residues long. V shed 4 bases, J shed 2 bases, and the junction held 14 bases outside the gene matches. Germline loops: CDR1 ENHRY, CDR2 SYGVKD. The CDR3 sequence is CAISGRLNRGDTYNEQFF. DNA of the CDR3: TGTGCCATCAGTGGGAGGCTTAACAGGGGAGACACCTACAATGAGCAGTTCTTC.

V is TRBV18 and J is TRBJ1-3; D remains ambiguous. Germline V CDR1 and CDR2: KGHSH, LQKENI. Trimming removed 3 bases from V and 0 bases from J, with 12 bases in between. The CDR3 has 16 residues. The CDR3: CASSPSLSVSGNTIYF. CDR3 DNA sequence: TGTGCCAGCTCACCGTCCTTGTCGGTCTCTGGAAACACCATATATTTT.

The chain carries TRBV29-1 and TRBJ1-1, with D perhaps TRBD1 (5 bases). CDR3 size: 13 residues. Germline CDR1 SQVTM, CDR2 ANQGSEA. Trimming pared 7 bases from V and 1 base from J, leaving 13 bases between. The CDR3 nucleotides read TGCAGCGCTCAACAAGGGGCGAACACTGAAGCTTTCTTT. This translates into CSAQQGANTEAFF.

The gene calls are TRBV5-1 and TRBJ2-7, with 8 nucleotides matching TRBD2. The CDR3 consists of 15 residues. Looked up from germline, CDR1 is SGHRS and CDR2 is YFSETQ. The V gene end was trimmed by 0 bases and the J gene end by 7 bases; junction bases not matched to a gene: 9. In nucleotides, the CDR3 is TGCGCCAGCAGCTTGGTTCCCGGGGGGGGGCCAGAGCAGTACTTC. This encodes CASSLVPGGGPEQYF. Complete variable domain (other parts from reference TRBV5-1 and TRBJ2-7): KAGVTQTPRYLIKTRGQQVTLSCSPISGHRSVSWYQQTPGQGLQFLFEYFSETQRNKGNFPGRFSGRQFSNSRSEMNVSTLELGDSALYLCASSLVPGGGPEQYFGPGTRLTVT.

CDR3 DNA sequence: TGCGCCAGCAGCTTACAGTTGAAGGAATCACCCCTCCACTTT. Translation gives CASSLQLKESPLHF. The V gene is TRBV5-1, the J gene TRBJ1-6; no firm D call. Germline V lookup: CDR1 SGHRS, CDR2 YFSETQ. V lost 2 bases, J lost 10 bases, and 13 bases lay in between. There are 14 residues in the CDR3.